A selection of T cell receptor beta chains follows, all from one sample in a study of beta chain features in type 1 diabetes. The repertoire was sequenced with immunoSEQ multiplex PCR; TCRdb's copy has only in-frame clones and lacks some. Of fewer than 400,000 clones detected, roughly 8% appear once; the ten largest clones hold less than 0.45%. Material for sequencing was central memory CD4+ T cells from blood. Receptors were obtained from a woman between 18 and 30 years old in good health. Both conserved end residues are trimmed from each CDR3. A D gene is named only where the DNA matches it firmly.

cdr3_length	v_call	d_call	cdr3_aa
17	TRBV10-3	-	AISAGAGTPFGNTGELF
11	TRBV7-8	-	ASSLGTGETQY
12	TRBV7-9	TRBD1	ASSAAGTGTLQY
12	TRBV11-3	TRBD2	ASSSGLAYNEQF
12	TRBV9	-	ASSVGLSNQPQH
9	TRBV27	-	ASSMGYEQY
12	TRBV27	-	ASSLTHGDYGYT
12	TRBV19	TRBD1	ASCRDRGLYGYT
11	TRBV29-1	-	SVGRVGGETQY
13	TRBV19	TRBD1	ASSIRQGFSHEQY
12	TRBV1	-	TSRFRQDHNEQF
13	TRBV15	-	ATSTRGSGANVLT
14	TRBV11-3	-	ASSSGQGPFPDTQY
13	TRBV7-9	-	ASSKEGGAGNTIY
12	TRBV6-1	-	ASSAGASKGTQY
11	TRBV7-2	-	ASSPRQVETQY
13	TRBV5-4	TRBD1	ASSIGQGVSYEQY
12	TRBV19	TRBD2	ASSFSGRVYEQY
13	TRBV4-3	-	ASSHAPDEKETQY
9	TRBV20-1	-	SAPDGYGYT
12	TRBV2	-	ASSSDRYLTEAF
12	TRBV7-9	TRBD1	ASSPWDRGGEQY
15	TRBV7-3	TRBD1	ASSPGQGHSGANVLT
11	TRBV7-3	-	ASSLNSYNEQF
15	TRBV7-8	TRBD2	ASSGTILAGGYGEQF
18	TRBV15	-	ATSRDYLPTSRAVRDTQY
17	TRBV4-3	-	ASSQDTGNVGSLGDTQY
15	TRBV4-3	TRBD1	ASSQVGQGALFGELF
11	TRBV7-2	-	ASSQKGAYEQY
15	TRBV4-3	-	ASSQDPGYDNPYGYT
13	TRBV2	TRBD2	ASSDRLAGYNEQF
13	TRBV6-5	TRBD1	ASSLRDRGVYEQF
13	TRBV5-1	TRBD1	ASSLGQGGVEPQH
11	TRBV7-9	-	ASSLNGRTEAF
13	TRBV5-1	-	ASSSQSVGAETQY
13	TRBV6-6	TRBD1	ASSLGQVGTDTQY
11	TRBV23-1	-	ARLVGGTYGYT
14	TRBV27	TRBD1	ASSSRYGQGQETQY
12	TRBV10-3	-	AISASATNEKLF
14	TRBV18	-	ASSSLSGLGTGELF
11	TRBV7-2	-	ASSQEGGYEQY
12	TRBV13	-	ASSTMGGRDGYT
13	TRBV19	-	ASSAEGLAKNIQY
13	TRBV7-2	-	ASSLVVGRQETQY
16	TRBV5-4	TRBD2	ASSLGLAGFAGTDTQY
13	TRBV18	TRBD2	ASSPSGMAYNEQF
11	TRBV10-3	-	ASSSQRNTEAF
14	TRBV6-6	-	ASSGGISSGANVLT
13	TRBV6-1	TRBD2	ASSEGAGGVYEQY
14	TRBV21-1	-	ASSKDLTYYNEKLF
11	TRBV10-3	-	AITSGIRETQY
12	TRBV7-2	TRBD1	ASSYGQGNTEAF
13	TRBV5-5	-	ASSLGHRAHYEQY
11	TRBV18	-	ASSPGGEFGYT
13	TRBV5-1	-	ASSLRAPSSYEQY